A single sample is the source of the 27 T cell receptor beta chains below, sequenced in a study of cytomegalovirus exposure and HLA in healthy donors. PCR employed 60 Vbeta and 13 Jbeta primers. Using immunoSEQ multiplex PCR, the repertoire was profiled, and TCRdb retains in-frame clones only, with some absent. The sample includes about 68,000 clones, approximately 75% of them seen just once. The material sequenced was PBMCs. These receptors were obtained from a human donor in good health.

The V and J genes are TRBV30 and TRBJ1-6, with D uncertain. Germline CDR1 GTSNPN, CDR2 SVGIG (reference sequence). CDR3 length: 15 residues. The germline V and J ends were trimmed by 0 bases and 10 bases, with 16 bases remaining between them. The CDR3 is CAWSVLNLENSPLHF. The CDR3, as DNA: TGTGCCTGGAGTGTACTGAACTTAGAGAACTCACCCCTCCACTTT.

V usage is TRBV2 and J usage is TRBJ2-2; D might be TRBD2 (5 bases). Germline V gives CDR1 SNHLY, CDR2 FYNNEI. The CDR3 extends over 15 amino acids. Trimming left V 2 bases short and J 6 bases short, with 13 bases between. CDR3 bases: TGTGCCAGCAGTGAAAGGTTGACCGGGGCCGGGGAGCTGTTTTTT. Translating gives CASSERLTGAGELFF.

DNA of the CDR3: TGTGCCAGCCTTAGACAGGGAGACAATTCACCCCTCCACTTT. Translating gives CASLRQGDNSPLHF. This rearrangement joins TRBV27 to TRBJ1-6; 7 bases line up with TRBD1. Germline V gene sequence: CDR1 MNHEY, CDR2 SMNVEV (reference sequence). The ends lost 8 bases at V and 7 bases at J; junction bases unmatched: 8. CDR3 length: 14 amino acids.

The rearrangement uses TRBV10-3 and TRBJ1-5; the D gene is possibly TRBD1 (6 bases). Trimming pared 6 bases from V and 5 bases from J, leaving 14 bases between. Germline CDR1 is ENHRY and CDR2 is SYGVKD. This CDR3 is 14 amino acids long. The CDR3 nucleotides read TGTGCCATCAGGGCGGATGGGGGCCATCAGCCCCAGCATTTT. This sequence encodes CAIRADGGHQPQHF.

The chain combines TRBV7-8 with TRBJ2-2; 9 bases map to TRBD1. The CDR3 has 14 amino acids. Germline CDR1 SGHVS, CDR2 FQNEAQ. Trimming cost V 3 bases and J 6 bases; bases outside gene matches: 2. The CDR3 reads CASSFTGGPGELFF. CDR3 DNA sequence: TGTGCCAGCAGCTTTACAGGGGGCCCCGGGGAGCTGTTTTTT.

This chain joins TRBV9 and TRBJ1-2; D not certain. V lost 2 bases and J lost 4, with 3 bases in between. Per the germline V gene, CDR1 is SGDLS and CDR2 is YYNGEE. The CDR3 sequence is 11 residues long. The CDR3 coding sequence is TGTGCCAGCAGCGTCGGCTATGGCTACACCTTC. This translates into CASSVGYGYTF.

Note on this clone: The sample holds other DNA sequences that translate to the same CDR3. The chain has TRBV5-4 and TRBJ2-5; D gene ambiguous. CDR1 is SGHNT, CDR2 YYREEE, per germline (reference sequence). This CDR3 has 14 residues. V was trimmed by 2 bases and J by 4 bases, leaving 12 bases between them. The CDR3 DNA reads as TGTGCCAGCAGCTTACCCCAAGTAGTAGAGACCCAGTACTTC. This sequence encodes CASSLPQVVETQYF.

The rearrangement links TRBV19 to TRBJ1-2; D remains unclear. CDR3 size: 14 residues. Germline lookup yields CDR1 LNHDA and CDR2 SQIVND (reference sequence). V was shortened by 7 bases and J by 1 base, with 13 bases between the two germline ends. The CDR3: CASTQRGNNYGYTF. CDR3 DNA: TGTGCCAGTACCCAGAGAGGCAATAACTATGGCTACACCTTC.

This chain uses TRBV6-1 with TRBJ2-3; D possibly corresponds to TRBD1 (5 bases). CDR1 and CDR2 (germline): MNHNS, SASEGT. Trimming took 1 base from V and 8 from J, leaving 7 bases between them. The CDR3 loop spans 12 amino acids. The CDR3 nucleotides are TGTGCCAGCAGTGAAGGACAGTTTACGCAGTATTTT. Amino acid sequence: CASSEGQFTQYF.

This clone was observed a single time. The junction does not match germline at one end; this may be a read error. This chain connects TRBV11-3 to TRBJ2-1, with a possible D match to TRBD1 (5 bases). Germline CDR1 reads SGHNT; CDR2 reads YENEEA. The CDR3 runs 15 residues. The CDR3 here is CASSLDTVGRGEQLF. CDR3 coding DNA: TGTGCCAGCAGCTTAGATACTGTGGGTAGGGGTGAGCAGCTCTTC.

The rearrangement joins TRBV7-2 to TRBJ2-5; 7 bases match TRBD1. CDR3 length equals 14 residues. The junction had 4 bases not matched to a gene; V was cut back by 1 base and J by 5 bases. The germline V gene has CDR1 SGHTA and CDR2 FQGNSA. The CDR3 DNA reads as TGTGCCAGCAGCTTAGATACAGGGGAGGAGACCCAGTACTTC. It is translated as CASSLDTGEETQYF. The whole variable domain, remainder taken from reference TRBV7-2 and TRBJ2-5, is GAGVSQSPSNKVTEKGKDVELRCDPISGHTALYWYRQSLGQGLEFLIYFQGNSAPDKSGLPSDRFSAERTGGSVSTLTIQRTQQEDSAVYLCASSLDTGEETQYFGPGTRLLVL.

This chain joins TRBV19 and TRBJ1-1, with no clear D. This CDR3 has 13 amino acids. Germline-derived CDR1 and CDR2 are LNHDA and SQIVND (reference sequence). V was shortened by 6 bases and J by 1 base, with 9 bases between the two germline ends. Here the CDR3 DNA reads TGTGCCAGTAGGAGGCCTGAGAACACTGAAGCTTTCTTT. It translates to CASRRPENTEAFF.

The V and J genes are TRBV19 and TRBJ2-1; 9 nucleotides agree with TRBD2. This CDR3 has 15 amino acids. CDR1 is LNHDA, CDR2 SQIVND, per germline (reference sequence). V dropped 4 bases and J dropped 10; count of bases not matched to a gene: 11. CDR3 in amino acids: CASSRQSGGQGEQFF. DNA for the CDR3: TGTGCCAGTAGTAGGCAGAGCGGGGGGCAAGGCGAGCAGTTCTTC.

V usage is TRBV5-6 and J usage is TRBJ1-2, with 9 bases matching TRBD1. Germline CDR1 reads SGHDT; CDR2 reads YYEEEE. Trimming cost V 5 bases and J 2 bases; bases outside gene matches: 10. The CDR3 is 16 amino acids. CDR3 coding DNA: TGTGCCAGCAGACTCCGGGACAGGGCATTAAACTATGGCTACACCTTC. This encodes CASRLRDRALNYGYTF.

The rearrangement uses TRBV4-1 and TRBJ1-5, with 7 positions matching TRBD1. Per the germline V gene, CDR1 is MGHRA and CDR2 is YSYEKL. The J segment lost 6 bases and the V segment lost 0 bases, leaving 11 bases of the junction unmatched. This CDR3 region has 17 residues. The CDR3 DNA reads TGCGCCAGCAGCCAAGAAAGGGGTCGAGGGGGCGGTCAGCCCCAGCATTTT. Translated: CASSQERGRGGGQPQHF.

The chain recombines TRBV5-4 with TRBJ2-1; 14 nucleotides align to TRBD2. V gave up 1 base and J gave up 7 bases; unmatched junction bases: 13. Germline V lookup: CDR1 SGHNT, CDR2 YYREEE (reference sequence). The CDR3 runs 19 residues. The CDR3 DNA is TGTGCCAGCAGCTTGAAAACAGGGCCCGGACTAGCGGGGGGAAATGAGCAGTTCTTC. The encoded protein is CASSLKTGPGLAGGNEQFF.

The chain carries TRBV6-1 and TRBJ2-7, with 9 bases lining up with TRBD1. With V trimmed by 5 bases and J by 0 bases, 2 bases remained unmatched. Germline CDR1 and CDR2: MNHNS and SASEGT. This CDR3 region has 14 residues. This CDR3 is CASSQDRGSYEQYF. For the CDR3, the DNA is TGTGCCAGCAGTCAGGACAGGGGCTCCTACGAGCAGTACTTC.

V gene TRBV5-4 combines with J gene TRBJ2-7, with 10 nucleotides matching TRBD1. Per germline, CDR1 SGHNT and CDR2 YYREEE (reference sequence). This CDR3 spans 15 amino acids. Unmatched junction bases numbered 6, after V lost 0 bases and J lost 6 bases. The CDR3 loop reads CASSLVGTGAGEQYF. The CDR3 DNA reads as TGTGCCAGCAGCTTGGTGGGGACAGGGGCGGGCGAGCAGTACTTC.

In regard to this clone: At one end the junction does not follow the germline gene, possibly because of a read error. This CDR3 is also generated by other DNA sequences in the sample. The chain is built from TRBV18 and TRBJ2-7; possibly TRBD2 for D (5 bases). Germline assignment: CDR1 KGHSH and CDR2 LQKENI. This CDR3 comprises 15 residues. CDR3 in DNA: TGTGCCAGCTCACCACCGATGGGGAGCTCCTACGAACAGTACTTC. Translation gives CASSPPMGSSYEQYF. Full variable domain (outside the CDR3, taken from reference TRBV18 and TRBJ2-7): NAGVMQNPRHLVRRRGQEARLRCSPMKGHSHVYWYRQLPEEGLKFMVYLQKENIIDESGMPKERFSAEFPKEGPSILRIQQVVRGDSAAYFCASSPPMGSSYEQYFGPGTRLTVT.

The rearrangement links TRBV7-2 to TRBJ2-6; tentatively, D is TRBD1 (5 bases). Germline values: CDR1 SGHTA, CDR2 FQGNSA. V lost 5 bases and J lost 5, with 13 bases in between. The CDR3 length is 15 residues. This chain's CDR3 is CASSDQGARANVLTF. The CDR3 DNA follows: TGTGCCAGCAGCGACCAGGGTGCGAGGGCCAACGTCCTGACTTTC.

CDR3 in amino acids: CASSRQGERHEQYF. As DNA, the CDR3 is TGTGCCAGCAGCCGACAGGGGGAGCGCCACGAGCAGTACTTC. The chain joins TRBV6-5 to TRBJ2-7; TRBD1 aligns across 9 bases. Trimming cost V 6 bases and J 5 bases; bases outside gene matches: 8. The germline V gene has CDR1 MNHEY and CDR2 SVGAGI. The CDR3 covers 14 residues.

This clone was observed a single time. The chain uses TRBV6-1 and TRBJ1-5, with TRBD1 matching over 7 bases. Germline loops: CDR1 MNHNS, CDR2 SASEGT. V shed 5 bases and J 6 bases; nucleotides not matched to a gene: 7. The CDR3 totals 14 residues. DNA for the CDR3: TGTGCCAGCAGTTTTACCGGGACAGTTCAGCCCCAGCATTTT. Residues: CASSFTGTVQPQHF.

The chain couples TRBV28 to TRBJ1-2; 7 positions match TRBD1. After removal of 6 bases from V and 6 bases from J, the junction contained 7 bases not matched to a gene. The CDR3 loop spans 13 amino acids. CDR1 MDHEN and CDR2 SYDVKM come from the germline V gene. DNA for the CDR3: TGTGCCAGCAGCACGGGGACAGACCATGGCTACACCTTC. Its translation: CASSTGTDHGYTF.

The J gene is TRBJ1-2, the V gene TRBV30; D unresolved. Trimming took 0 bases from V and 6 from J, leaving 17 bases between them. Germline V gene data show CDR1 as GTSNPN and CDR2 as SVGIG (reference sequence). The CDR3 totals 15 residues. The CDR3 region is CAWSVSHRAVNGYTF. The CDR3 DNA follows: TGTGCCTGGAGTGTAAGTCACAGAGCGGTGAATGGCTACACCTTC. Full variable domain (missing parts from reference TRBV30 and TRBJ1-2): SQTIHQWPATLVQPVGSPLSLECTVEGTSNPNLYWYRQAAGRGLQLLFYSVGIGQISSEVPQNLSASRPQDRQFILSSKKLLLSDSGFYLCAWSVSHRAVNGYTFGSGTRLTVV.

This clone was detected only a few times. This CDR3 is also generated by other DNA sequences in the sample. This chain joins TRBV5-5 and TRBJ1-2, with D possibly being TRBD1 (6 bases). V lost 0 bases and J lost 4, with 7 bases in between. The CDR3 has 13 amino acids. The V gene's germline CDR1 is SGHKS and CDR2 YYEKEE (reference sequence). Here the CDR3 DNA reads TGTGCCAGCAGCTTGGAACAGGGCTATGGCTACACCTTC. Protein sequence: CASSLEQGYGYTF.

This clone was observed a handful of times. The chain employs TRBV19 and TRBJ1-5; D call uncertain. Trimming pared 3 bases from V and 2 bases from J, leaving 11 bases between. Germline V gene lookup returns CDR1 LNHDA and CDR2 SQIVND (reference sequence). The CDR3 is 15 residues long. CDR3 loop: CASSITWGGNQPQHF. Written as DNA, the CDR3 is TGTGCCAGTAGTATCACTTGGGGAGGCAATCAGCCCCAGCATTTT.

This clone was seen once. This chain links TRBV7-6 with TRBJ2-3; TRBD2 agrees at 7 bases. CDR3 length equals 14 residues. V shed 5 bases and J 6 bases; nucleotides not matched to a gene: 8. Per the germline V gene, CDR1 is SGHVS and CDR2 is FNYEAQ. The CDR3 nucleotides read TGTGCCAGCAGCCCTACTAGCGCCTCGGATACGCAGTATTTT. Translating it yields CASSPTSASDTQYF.